Presented here are 28 T cell receptor beta chains from one specimen sequenced in a study of blood T cell repertoires in COVID-19. TCRdb keeps only in-frame clones here, not all; method: immunoSEQ multiplex PCR. Among 250,000 or so clones listed, about 88% were seen once. Sequenced input: peripheral blood. Receptors originate from a woman aged 70-85 years with active or convalescent COVID-19.

The rearrangement links TRBV24-1 to TRBJ2-2, with D perhaps matching TRBD1 (5 bases). The ends were cut back, 4 bases at V and 3 bases at J, with 8 bases in the middle. CDR3 length: 14 residues. Germline CDR1 and CDR2: KGHDR and SFDVKD. The CDR3 loop is CATSDPGYTGELFF. CDR3 sequence (DNA): TGTGCCACCAGTGACCCAGGGTACACCGGGGAGCTGTTTTTT.

This clone has more than one count but fewer than ten. The rearrangement uses TRBV6-5 and TRBJ1-1, with D hard to call. Trimming took off 10 bases at V and 5 bases at J, with 23 bases between the two ends. This CDR3 contains 15 residues. Germline V lookup: CDR1 MNHEY, CDR2 SVGAGI. The CDR3 DNA follows: TGTGCCAACACGAGAGTAGGAGGGCGGGAGACTGAAGCTTTCTTT. Its protein product is CANTRVGGRETEAFF.

V is TRBV3-1 (or the pseudogene TRBV3-2) and J is TRBJ1-1; D is unresolved. Per germline, CDR1 LGHDT and CDR2 YNNKEL (reference sequence). The CDR3 extends over 13 amino acids. The V gene lost 3 bases and the J gene lost 3 bases, with 8 bases spanning the gap. The CDR3 reads CASSQGRDTEAFF. Written as DNA, the CDR3 is TGTGCCAGCAGCCAGGGGAGAGACACTGAAGCTTTCTTT.

The chain has TRBV5-4 and TRBJ2-7; D not certain. Looked up from germline, CDR1 is SGHNT and CDR2 is YYREEE (reference sequence). Trimming removed 7 bases from V and 2 bases from J, with 13 bases in between. This CDR3 is built from 13 residues. The CDR3 sequence is CASSLGRPYEQYF. In nucleotides, the CDR3 is TGTGCCAGCTCCCTGGGCAGACCCTACGAGCAGTACTTC.

V and J are TRBV10-3 and TRBJ2-1; 7 nucleotides align to TRBD1. Germline V CDR1 and CDR2: ENHRY, SYGVKD. V shed 6 bases, J shed 4 bases, and the junction held 6 bases outside the gene matches. This CDR3 has 14 residues. CDR3 sequence reads: CAISRDSVYNEQFF. The DNA of the CDR3 is TGTGCCATCAGCCGGGACAGTGTTTACAATGAGCAGTTCTTC.

This clone showed up just once. This chain links TRBV25-1 with TRBJ2-5; D may be TRBD2 (5 bases). Germline assignment: CDR1 MGHDK and CDR2 SYGVNS. V lost 2 bases and J lost 5, with 12 bases in between. The CDR3 runs 14 residues. The CDR3 DNA is TGTGCCAGCAGTGAAGATATGGGCGGGGAGACCCAGTACTTC. Translating gives CASSEDMGGETQYF. Complete variable domain (other parts from reference TRBV25-1 and TRBJ2-5): EADIYQTPRYLVIGTGKKITLECSQTMGHDKMYWYQQDPGMELHLIHYSYGVNSTEKGDLSSESTVSRIRTEHFPLTLESARPSHTSQYLCASSEDMGGETQYFGPGTRLLVL.

The chain employs TRBV13 and TRBJ1-1; D gene uncertain. The CDR3 extends over 20 amino acids. The V gene lost 2 bases and the J gene lost 0 bases, with 25 bases spanning the gap. CDR1 and CDR2 (germline): PRHDT, FYEKMQ (reference sequence). The CDR3 DNA sequence: TGTGCCAGCAGCTTAAGAAACCCCCTTCCGCGCTCACGTATGAACACTGAAGCTTTCTTT. Amino acids: CASSLRNPLPRSRMNTEAFF.

This chain links TRBV11-2 with TRBJ1-4; 11 positions match TRBD1. The V gene's germline CDR1 is SGHAT and CDR2 FQNNGV. The J segment lost 4 bases and the V segment lost 2 bases, leaving 9 bases of the junction unmatched. The CDR3 is made up of 18 amino acids. The CDR3 sequence: CASSLRGGTGGHNEKLFF. The CDR3 nucleotides are TGTGCCAGCAGCTTAAGGGGCGGGACAGGGGGTCATAATGAAAAACTGTTTTTT.

The chain employs TRBV5-4 and TRBJ2-3, with a tentative D call TRBD1 (6 bases). V lost 2 bases and J 9 bases, leaving 7 bases between the germline ends. The CDR3 length is 11 residues. The germline CDR1 and CDR2 sequences are SGHNT and YYREEE (reference sequence). In nucleotides, the CDR3 is TGTGCCAGCAGCTTACAGGGAACGCAGTATTTT. It specifies CASSLQGTQYF.

This clone was counted once. The chain joins TRBV5-6 to TRBJ2-5, with D perhaps matching TRBD2 (6 bases). Germline lookup yields CDR1 SGHDT and CDR2 YYEEEE. V was trimmed by 3 bases and J by 5 bases, leaving 17 bases between them. This CDR3 is 15 amino acids long. The chain's CDR3 is CASSSGLRMTETQYF. CDR3 in DNA: TGTGCCAGCAGCTCGGGACTGCGGATGACGGAGACCCAGTACTTC.

The chain links TRBV5-6 to TRBJ1-1; no firm D call. Germline V gene sequence: CDR1 SGHDT, CDR2 YYEEEE. V was trimmed by 0 bases and J by 7 bases, leaving 10 bases between them. The length of the CDR3 is 13 residues. The DNA for the CDR3 is TGTGCCAGCAGCTTGGGGGCAGTCGTTGAAGCTTTCTTT. This sequence encodes CASSLGAVVEAFF.

This chain connects TRBV5-1 to TRBJ2-3; D is uncertain. Deletions cut 7 bases from V and 2 bases from J, with 17 bases between. This CDR3 is 15 amino acids long. CDR1 is SGHRS, CDR2 YFSETQ, per germline. The CDR3 is CASGPSRPHTDTQYF. CDR3 coding DNA: TGCGCCAGCGGCCCCTCGAGGCCGCACACAGATACGCAGTATTTT.

The chain employs TRBV27 and TRBJ1-5; the D is unclear. Germline lookup yields CDR1 MNHEY and CDR2 SMNVEV (reference sequence). This CDR3 is 14 amino acids long. V gave up 3 bases and J gave up 6 bases, with 12 bases separating them. In DNA form, the CDR3 reads TGTGCCAGCAGTTTCGCCCAGTTTACTCAGCCCCAGCATTTT. This gives the protein CASSFAQFTQPQHF.

V usage is TRBV6-6 and J usage is TRBJ1-3, with TRBD1 as a possible D gene (6 bases). V was trimmed by 4 bases and J by 7 bases, leaving 14 bases between them. CDR3 size: 14 residues. CDR1 and CDR2 (germline): MNHNY, SVGAGI (reference sequence). The CDR3 spells CASSSPGTQNTIYF. Written as DNA, the CDR3 is TGTGCCAGCAGTTCGCCGGGGACACAGAACACCATATATTTT.

The chain links TRBV18 to TRBJ2-3, with 7 bases identical to TRBD1. Germline-derived CDR1 and CDR2 are KGHSH and LQKENI. The J segment lost 4 bases and the V segment lost 6 bases, leaving 10 bases of the junction unmatched. The CDR3 runs to 15 residues. Written as DNA, the CDR3 is TGTGCCAGCTCCACACGACAGGGTGACTCAGATACGCAGTATTTT. As protein: CASSTRQGDSDTQYF.

V usage is TRBV19 and J usage is TRBJ1-5; no firm D call. Germline V CDR1 and CDR2: LNHDA, SQIVND (reference sequence). CDR3 length: 14 residues. V was clipped by 4 bases and J by 1 base, with 8 bases between them. DNA for the CDR3: TGTGCCAGTAGTACCGACAAAAGCAATCAGCCCCAGCATTTT. Translation gives CASSTDKSNQPQHF.

This clone was found a few times. The V gene is TRBV11-2, the J gene TRBJ1-6; D is undetermined. The CDR3 extends over 13 amino acids. The V gene's germline CDR1 is SGHAT and CDR2 FQNNGV. The ends were cut back, 5 bases at V and 7 bases at J, with 9 bases in the middle. The CDR3 nucleotides are TGTGCCAGCAGCCCGAGGGTAAATTCACCCCTCCACTTT. Amino acid sequence: CASSPRVNSPLHF.

CDR3 loop: CASSLESGLTDTQYF. The CDR3 coding sequence is TGCGCCAGCAGCTTGGAATCGGGGTTGACAGATACGCAGTATTTT. The rearrangement joins TRBV5-1 to TRBJ2-3; D might be TRBD2 (5 bases). The CDR3 is 15 amino acids. Germline V CDR1 and CDR2: SGHRS, YFSETQ. The ends were cut back, 0 bases at V and 3 bases at J, with 11 bases in the middle.

V usage is TRBV11-1 and J usage is TRBJ1-2, with D uncertain. The CDR3 has 9 residues. V was trimmed by 7 bases and J by 8 bases, leaving 5 bases between them. In germline, CDR1 is SGHAT, CDR2 FQDESV (reference sequence). The CDR3 spells CASILGYTF. CDR3 DNA: TGTGCCAGCATCCTGGGCTACACCTTC.

The V and J genes are TRBV4-1 and TRBJ2-7; D is perhaps TRBD1 (6 bases). Looked up from germline, CDR1 is MGHRA and CDR2 is YSYEKL. This CDR3 spans 14 amino acids. Trimming took 1 base from V and 3 from J, leaving 10 bases between them. The DNA of the CDR3 is TGCGCCAGCAGCCAAGCCAGGGGAGTCTACGAGCAGTACTTC. Translating it yields CASSQARGVYEQYF.

The rearrangement joins TRBV21-1 to TRBJ1-3; the D call in the table, TRBD1, was not verified against the DNA. TRBV21-1 is a recognized pseudogene. The CDR3 has 14 amino acids. This CDR3 reads CASSGQTSGNTIYF. The CDR3 nucleotides read TGTGCCAGCAGTGGACAGACATCTGGAAACACCATATATTTT.

This sequence joins TRBV5-8 and TRBJ1-2; the D gene is possibly TRBD1 (6 bases). This CDR3 has 15 amino acids. Germline lookup yields CDR1 SGHTS and CDR2 YDEGEE. Trimming stripped 1 base from V and 7 bases from J, with 17 bases between. The CDR3, as DNA: TGTGCCAGCAGCTTGTCTGGGGGCTGGTTAGGTGGCTACACCTTC. It encodes CASSLSGGWLGGYTF.

This sequence joins TRBV27 and TRBJ1-1; no reliable D call. The ends were cut back, 2 bases at V and 0 bases at J, with 13 bases in the middle. In germline, CDR1 is MNHEY, CDR2 SMNVEV (reference sequence). This CDR3 is 16 amino acids long. Here the CDR3 reads CASSLPQTQLNTEAFF. Written as DNA, the CDR3 is TGTGCCAGCAGTTTACCCCAAACTCAATTGAACACTGAAGCTTTCTTT.

The genes are TRBV4-2 and TRBJ2-1, with 7 bases aligning to TRBD2. The trim removed 4 bases at V and 1 base at J, leaving 7 bases unmatched. Germline values: CDR1 LGHNA, CDR2 YNFKEQ. The CDR3 sequence is 16 residues long. The CDR3 protein is CASSRAGEGSYNEQFF. CDR3 nucleotides: TGTGCCAGCAGCCGCGCGGGGGAAGGATCCTACAATGAGCAGTTCTTC.

The rearrangement joins TRBV5-6 to TRBJ1-5; weak D call: TRBD1 (6 bases). This CDR3 is built from 16 residues. Trimming cost V 4 bases and J 0 bases, with 14 bases left between them. Germline CDR1 is SGHDT and CDR2 is YYEEEE. This CDR3 is CASSASGQYSNQPQHF. The CDR3 coding sequence is TGTGCCAGCAGCGCCTCCGGACAGTATAGCAATCAGCCCCAGCATTTT.

V and J are TRBV6-2 or TRBV6-3 and TRBJ2-1, with D perhaps TRBD1 (6 bases). CDR1 and CDR2 (germline): MNHEY, SVGEGT. Between the trimmed V and J ends, which lost 4 bases and 8 bases, there was a span of 9 bases. There are 12 residues in the CDR3. Here the CDR3 DNA reads TGTGCCAGCAGTTCTCGGACAGATGAGCAGTTCTTC. This encodes CASSSRTDEQFF.

The chain carries TRBV19 and TRBJ2-3; D perhaps matches TRBD2 (6 bases). V lost 9 bases and J lost 2, with 21 bases in between. The CDR3 has 16 residues. Germline V gene lookup returns CDR1 LNHDA and CDR2 SQIVND (reference sequence). The CDR3 protein is CASSRDVGGITDTQYF. The CDR3 DNA sequence: TGTGCCAGCTCGCGGGACGTGGGGGGAATCACAGATACGCAGTATTTT.

The V and J genes are TRBV11-2 and TRBJ2-7; weak D call: TRBD2 (5 bases). V gave up 6 bases and J gave up 12 bases, with 18 bases separating them. The CDR3 length is 12 residues. The V gene's germline CDR1 is SGHAT and CDR2 FQNNGV. As DNA, the CDR3 is TGTGCCAGCAGGCTTAACCCCGGTAGCGTGTACTTC. It encodes CASRLNPGSVYF.